The clone carrying this T cell receptor beta chain was counted a few times. This sample was included in a study of cytomegalovirus exposure and HLA in healthy donors. 60 Vbeta and 13 Jbeta primers were used in PCR. The table came from immunoSEQ multiplex PCR; TCRdb's copy has only in-frame clones and leaves some out. Of roughly 100,000 clones detected, about 12% appear once; the ten largest clones hold more than 15%. Deletions cut 6 bases from V and 8 bases from J, with 23 bases between. Germline lookup yields CDR1 LNHDA and CDR2 SQIVND (reference sequence). The length of the CDR3 is 15 residues. This TCR derives from a man aged 40-49 years in good health and CMV-seropositive. The chain recombines TRBV19 with TRBJ2-7, with D perhaps TRBD1 (5 bases). Material for sequencing was PBMCs. As DNA, the CDR3 is TGTGCCAGTAGCTTTACAGGCACAACCCTTTGGAAGCAGTACTTC. Encoded protein: CASSFTGTTLWKQYF.